This T cell receptor beta chain was observed in a study of a mutant IDH1 vaccine in newly diagnosed glioma. On the study more broadly: Vaccines were first given 4-6 weeks after radiotherapy alone, or with temozolomide cycles. The study's findings and limits: Immune responses induced by vaccination arose in about 93% of the patients. Changes in top peripheral clonotypes did not appear linked to pseudoprogression.

Sample time point: week 11, during vaccination. The vaccine gave 300 ug of a 20-mer mutant IDH1 peptide subcutaneously per dose. Donors' newly diagnosed IDH1-mutant WHO grade 3 or 4 astrocytomas lacked nuclear ATRX. V was trimmed by 1 base and J by 4 bases, leaving 13 bases between them. Germline V lookup: CDR1 MNHNS, CDR2 SASEGT. The CDR3 contains 15 residues. Comment on this clone: What it binds is not known.

This table comes from immunoSEQ multiplex PCR, and its TCRdb copy is limited to in-frame clones, with some not included. Found here are some 64,000 clones, 75% to 90% of them singletons; the top ten hold roughly 5.7%. This chain joins TRBV6-1 and TRBJ1-2; D is undetermined. Sequencing used PBMCs, obtained from a glioma patient whose treatment included an IDH1 peptide vaccine. This receptor was identified in a man aged 50 to 59 with glioma. CDR3 nucleotides: TGTGCCAGCAGTGAAGTAGGGCAGGACGGCTATGGCTACACCTTC. Protein product: CASSEVGQDGYGYTF.